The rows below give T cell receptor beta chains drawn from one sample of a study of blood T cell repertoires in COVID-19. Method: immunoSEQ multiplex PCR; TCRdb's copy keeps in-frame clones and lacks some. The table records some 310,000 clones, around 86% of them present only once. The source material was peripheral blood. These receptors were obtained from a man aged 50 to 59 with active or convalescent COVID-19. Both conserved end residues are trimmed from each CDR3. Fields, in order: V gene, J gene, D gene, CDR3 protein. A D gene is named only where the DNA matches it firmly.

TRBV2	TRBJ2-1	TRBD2	ASSEWVSGSVDNEQF
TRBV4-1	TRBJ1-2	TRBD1	ASSQAQGASYGYT
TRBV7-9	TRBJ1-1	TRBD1	ASSAVTGATEAF
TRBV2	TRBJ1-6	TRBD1	ASSEGQGYNSPLH
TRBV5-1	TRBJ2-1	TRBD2	ASSLGLADSYNEQF
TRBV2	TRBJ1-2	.	ASSRLNYGYT
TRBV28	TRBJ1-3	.	ASSLSTSGNTIY
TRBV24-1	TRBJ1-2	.	ATSDSDFYGYT
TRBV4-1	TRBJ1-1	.	ASSQDNGGGNTEAF
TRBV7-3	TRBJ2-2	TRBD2	ASSPTSGSTGELF
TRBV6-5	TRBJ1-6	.	ASSDSITTLH
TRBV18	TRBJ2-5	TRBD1	ASSPRQGSQETQY
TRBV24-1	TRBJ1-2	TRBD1	ATSDGTGRVGYT
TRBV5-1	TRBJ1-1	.	ASSPTGNTEAF
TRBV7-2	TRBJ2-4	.	ASSSTSGGIQY
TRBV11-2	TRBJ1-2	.	ASSLDRLYYT
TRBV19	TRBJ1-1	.	ASSITGNTEAF
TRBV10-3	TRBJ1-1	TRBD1	AISPTGARGTEAF
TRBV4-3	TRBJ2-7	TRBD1	ASSPRDRGSYEQY
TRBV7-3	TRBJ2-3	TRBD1	ASSRVPPPGQGNTNTQY
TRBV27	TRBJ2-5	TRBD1	ASSSSGQGEETQY
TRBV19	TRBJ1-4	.	ASRRQVGEKLF
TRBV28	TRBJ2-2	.	ASSLLGQGGGELF
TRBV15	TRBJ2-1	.	ATSRATSYNEQF
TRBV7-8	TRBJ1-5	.	ASSLRVDSNQPQH
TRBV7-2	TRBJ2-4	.	ASSHDRQTKNIQY
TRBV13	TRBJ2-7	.	ASSRSTPGEQY
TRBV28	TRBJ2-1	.	ASNSAATGSHNEQF
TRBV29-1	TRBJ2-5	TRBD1	SAMTGLETQY
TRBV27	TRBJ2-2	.	ASSSKLVSVNTGELF
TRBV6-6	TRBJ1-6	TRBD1	ASRTTGVNSPLH
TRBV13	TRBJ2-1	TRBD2	ASSSRDYPYNEQF
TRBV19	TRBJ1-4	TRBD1	ASSPRTGINEKLF
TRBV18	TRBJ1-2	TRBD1	ASSPLGQGTNYGYT
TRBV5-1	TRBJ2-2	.	ASHITGELF
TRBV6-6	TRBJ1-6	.	ALGGSSYNSPLH
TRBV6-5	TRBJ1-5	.	ASSAQVEGQPQH
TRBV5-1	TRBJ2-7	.	ASSSLQGTYEQY
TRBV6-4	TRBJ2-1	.	ASSDPTFNEQF
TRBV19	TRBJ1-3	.	ASSPSTDVSGNTIY
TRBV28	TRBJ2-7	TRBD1	ASRTGDRYYEQY
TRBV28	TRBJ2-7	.	AIANHGRHEQY
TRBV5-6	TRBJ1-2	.	ASSLRAGIDYGYT
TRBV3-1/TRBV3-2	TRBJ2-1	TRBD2	ASSLRRTSAYNEQF
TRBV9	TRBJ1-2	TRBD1	ASSETPGQGARGYT
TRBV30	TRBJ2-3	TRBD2	AWFRGGDTQY
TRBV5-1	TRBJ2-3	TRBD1	ASSAGQVKDTQY
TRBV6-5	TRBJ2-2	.	ASSYWLTGNTGELF
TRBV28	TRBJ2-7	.	ASRSLIEQY
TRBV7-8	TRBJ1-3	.	ASSLAHSTGNTIY
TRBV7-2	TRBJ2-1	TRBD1	ASSQYDRGYNEQF
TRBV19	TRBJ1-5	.	ASSSTWGGRNQPQH
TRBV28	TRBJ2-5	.	ASSPQGQETQY